The sequence of this T cell receptor beta chain was determined in a study of graft-versus-host responses after intestinal transplantation. Study summary: The recipients all started with anti-thymocyte globulin induction and then took tacrolimus and steroids for around 3 years. Study findings and constraints: The highest levels of circulating GvH clones went along with early declines in HvG clones after transplant. Clonal ratios of graft-versus-host to host-versus-graft in allografts were high for patients exhibiting graft-donor T cell macrochimerism.

Clones were read by immunoSEQ multiplex PCR, and TCRdb kept only the in-frame ones, dropping some. The table includes approximately 100,000 clones, 90% to 95% detected once. As concerns this clone: Its antigen remains unidentified.

The V and J ends lost 4 bases and 5 bases respectively, with 9 bases between them. CDR3 length: 14 amino acids. The germline V gene has CDR1 MGHRA and CDR2 YSYEKL. The receptor comes from a human donor who received an intestinal transplant. This chain uses TRBV4-1 with TRBJ1-6, with D perhaps TRBD1 (5 bases). Sequencing used unstimulated CD8+ T cells sorted from spleen or lymph node cells, obtained before intestinal transplant. The CDR3: CASSPDRNNSPLHF. CDR3 nucleotides: TGCGCCAGCAGCCCTGACAGAAATAATTCACCCCTCCACTTT.